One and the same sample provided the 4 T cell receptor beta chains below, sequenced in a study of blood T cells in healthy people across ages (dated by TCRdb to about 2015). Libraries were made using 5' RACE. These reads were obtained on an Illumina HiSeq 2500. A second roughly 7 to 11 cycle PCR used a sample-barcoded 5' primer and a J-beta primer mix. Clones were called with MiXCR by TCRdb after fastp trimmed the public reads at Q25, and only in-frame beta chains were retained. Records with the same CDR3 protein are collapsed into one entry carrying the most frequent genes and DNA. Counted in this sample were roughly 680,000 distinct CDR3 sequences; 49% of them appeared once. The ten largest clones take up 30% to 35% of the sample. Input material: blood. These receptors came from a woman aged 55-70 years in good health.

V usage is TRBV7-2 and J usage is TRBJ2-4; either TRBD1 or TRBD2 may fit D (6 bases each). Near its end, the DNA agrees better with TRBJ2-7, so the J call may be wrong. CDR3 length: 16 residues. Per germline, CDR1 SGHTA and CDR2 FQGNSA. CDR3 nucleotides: TGTGCCAGCAGCTTGGGGGGACATGAGCTTACAAGCGAGCAGTACTTC. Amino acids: CASSLGGHELTSEQYF.

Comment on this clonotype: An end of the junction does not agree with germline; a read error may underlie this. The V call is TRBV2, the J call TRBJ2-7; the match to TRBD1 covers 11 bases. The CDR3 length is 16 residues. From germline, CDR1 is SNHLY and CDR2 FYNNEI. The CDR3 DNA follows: TGTGCCAGCAGAACCGGGACAGGGGGAAGCTCCTACGAGCAGTACTTT. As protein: CASRTGTGGSSYEQYF.

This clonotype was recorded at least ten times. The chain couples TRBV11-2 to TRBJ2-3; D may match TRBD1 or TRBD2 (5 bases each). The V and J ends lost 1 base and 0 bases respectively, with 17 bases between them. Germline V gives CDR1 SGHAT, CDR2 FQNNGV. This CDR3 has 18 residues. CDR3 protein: CASSLGRGRGSSTDTQYF. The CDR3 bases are TGTGCCAGCAGCTTAGGTCGGGGACGCGGATCTAGCACAGATACGCAGTATTTT.

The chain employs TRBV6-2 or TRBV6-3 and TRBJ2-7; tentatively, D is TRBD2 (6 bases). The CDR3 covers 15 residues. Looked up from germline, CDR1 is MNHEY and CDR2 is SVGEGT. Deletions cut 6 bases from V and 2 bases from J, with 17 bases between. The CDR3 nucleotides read TGTGCCAGCAGACGTAATCTAGCGCTAACCTACGAGCAGTACTTC. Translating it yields CASRRNLALTYEQYF.